What follows is one TCR beta chain and its context. The protocol was immunoSEQ multiplex PCR, while the TCRdb copy is restricted to in-frame clones and leaves out a portion. This sample has some 170,000 clones, with 80% to 90% found just once. Germline-derived CDR1 and CDR2 are KGHSH and LQKENI. V dropped 2 bases and J dropped 8 bases, with 15 bases sitting between them. This CDR3 contains 14 residues. The entry originates in a study of lymphopenia after photon versus proton radiotherapy. The chain combines TRBV18 with TRBJ1-1; D is unresolved. The sample consisted of peripheral blood, taken from a patient treated with photon-based radiotherapy. The sequence was obtained from a man aged 50-60 years with gastric cancer. CDR3 amino acids: CASSPNPLLLEAFF. In DNA form, the CDR3 reads TGTGCCAGCTCACCAAACCCCCTCCTCCTAGAAGCTTTCTTT.